Each of the 2 T cell receptor beta chains below was sequenced from the same sample in a study of shared clonotypes between healthy human individuals. Here immunoSEQ multiplex PCR was the method, and the copy in TCRdb shows in-frame clones only, minus some. The repertoire consists of some 2 million clones, with 85% to 95% occurring once and the leading ten covering approximately 1%. Naive CD8 populations comprised CD45RO-negative cells positively selected for CCR7, excluding terminally differentiated effector memory CD45RA+ cells. The sequenced sample consisted of naive CD8+ T cells sorted from blood. The receptors shown here come from a man between 18 and 35 years old in good health.

The chain recombines TRBV6-6 with TRBJ1-2; perhaps TRBD1 as D (6 bases). The CDR3 contains 15 residues. V was pared by 0 bases and J by 6 bases, with 14 bases between. Germline V gene sequence: CDR1 MNHNY, CDR2 SVGAGI (reference sequence). For the CDR3, the DNA is TGTGCCAGCAGTTACTCGAATAGGGGGGCCAATGGCTACACCTTC. Translation: CASSYSNRGANGYTF.

CDR3 protein: CATSRERTGLYEQYF. Written as DNA, the CDR3 is TGTGCCACCAGCAGAGAAAGGACAGGGCTTTACGAGCAGTACTTC. This chain links TRBV15 with TRBJ2-7, with TRBD1 matching 8 bases. Per the germline V gene, CDR1 is LNHNV and CDR2 is YYDKDF (reference sequence). The CDR3 contains 15 residues. V dropped 0 bases and J dropped 4; count of bases not matched to a gene: 5.